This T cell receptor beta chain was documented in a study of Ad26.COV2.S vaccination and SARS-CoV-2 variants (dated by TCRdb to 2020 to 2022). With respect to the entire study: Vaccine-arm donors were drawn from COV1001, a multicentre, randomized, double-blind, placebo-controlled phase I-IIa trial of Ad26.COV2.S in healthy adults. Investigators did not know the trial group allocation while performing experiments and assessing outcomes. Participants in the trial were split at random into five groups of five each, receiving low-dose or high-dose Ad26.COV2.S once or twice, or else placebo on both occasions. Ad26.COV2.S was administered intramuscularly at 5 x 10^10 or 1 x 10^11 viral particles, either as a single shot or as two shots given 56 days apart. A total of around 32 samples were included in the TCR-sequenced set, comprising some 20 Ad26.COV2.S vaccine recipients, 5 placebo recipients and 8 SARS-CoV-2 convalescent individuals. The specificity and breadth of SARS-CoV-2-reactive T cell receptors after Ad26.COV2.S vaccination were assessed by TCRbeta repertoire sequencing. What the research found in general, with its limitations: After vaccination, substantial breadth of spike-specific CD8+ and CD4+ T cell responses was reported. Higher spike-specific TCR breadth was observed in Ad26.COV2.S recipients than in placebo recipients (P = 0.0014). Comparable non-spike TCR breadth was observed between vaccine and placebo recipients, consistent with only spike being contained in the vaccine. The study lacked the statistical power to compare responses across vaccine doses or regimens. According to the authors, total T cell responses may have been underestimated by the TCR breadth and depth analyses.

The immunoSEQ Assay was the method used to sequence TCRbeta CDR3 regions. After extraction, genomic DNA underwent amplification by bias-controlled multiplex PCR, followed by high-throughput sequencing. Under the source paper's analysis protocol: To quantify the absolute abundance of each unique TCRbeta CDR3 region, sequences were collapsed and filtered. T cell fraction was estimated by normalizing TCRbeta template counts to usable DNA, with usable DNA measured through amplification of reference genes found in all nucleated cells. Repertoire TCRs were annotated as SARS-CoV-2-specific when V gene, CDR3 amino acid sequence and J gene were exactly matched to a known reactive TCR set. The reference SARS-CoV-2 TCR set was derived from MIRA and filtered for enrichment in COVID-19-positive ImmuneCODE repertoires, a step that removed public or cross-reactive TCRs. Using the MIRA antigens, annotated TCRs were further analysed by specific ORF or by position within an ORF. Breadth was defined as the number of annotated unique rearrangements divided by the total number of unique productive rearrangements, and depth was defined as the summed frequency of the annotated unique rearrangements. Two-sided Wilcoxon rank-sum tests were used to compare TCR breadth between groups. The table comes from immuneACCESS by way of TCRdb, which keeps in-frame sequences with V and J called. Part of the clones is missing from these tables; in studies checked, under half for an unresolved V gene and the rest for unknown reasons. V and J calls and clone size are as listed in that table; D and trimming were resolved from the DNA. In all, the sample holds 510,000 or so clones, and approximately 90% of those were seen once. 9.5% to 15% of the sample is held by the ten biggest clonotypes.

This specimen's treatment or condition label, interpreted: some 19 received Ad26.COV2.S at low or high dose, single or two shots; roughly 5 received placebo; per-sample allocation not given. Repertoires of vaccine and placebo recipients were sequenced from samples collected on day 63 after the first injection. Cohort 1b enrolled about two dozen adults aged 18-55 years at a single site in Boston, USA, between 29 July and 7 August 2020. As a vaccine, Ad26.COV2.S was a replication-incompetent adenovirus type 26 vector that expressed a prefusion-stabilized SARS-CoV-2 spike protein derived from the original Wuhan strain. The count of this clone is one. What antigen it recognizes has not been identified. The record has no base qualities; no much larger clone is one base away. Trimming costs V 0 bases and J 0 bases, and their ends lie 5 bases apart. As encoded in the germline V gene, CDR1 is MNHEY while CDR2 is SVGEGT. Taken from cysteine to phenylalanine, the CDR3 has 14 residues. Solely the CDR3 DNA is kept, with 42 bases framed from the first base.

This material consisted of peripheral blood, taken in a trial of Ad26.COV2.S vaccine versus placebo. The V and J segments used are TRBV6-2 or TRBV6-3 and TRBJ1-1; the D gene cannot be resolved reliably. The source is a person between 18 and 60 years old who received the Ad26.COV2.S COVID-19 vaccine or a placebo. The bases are TGTGCCAGCAGTTACTCGCGGCTGAACACTGAAGCTTTCTTT. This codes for CASSYSRLNTEAFF.